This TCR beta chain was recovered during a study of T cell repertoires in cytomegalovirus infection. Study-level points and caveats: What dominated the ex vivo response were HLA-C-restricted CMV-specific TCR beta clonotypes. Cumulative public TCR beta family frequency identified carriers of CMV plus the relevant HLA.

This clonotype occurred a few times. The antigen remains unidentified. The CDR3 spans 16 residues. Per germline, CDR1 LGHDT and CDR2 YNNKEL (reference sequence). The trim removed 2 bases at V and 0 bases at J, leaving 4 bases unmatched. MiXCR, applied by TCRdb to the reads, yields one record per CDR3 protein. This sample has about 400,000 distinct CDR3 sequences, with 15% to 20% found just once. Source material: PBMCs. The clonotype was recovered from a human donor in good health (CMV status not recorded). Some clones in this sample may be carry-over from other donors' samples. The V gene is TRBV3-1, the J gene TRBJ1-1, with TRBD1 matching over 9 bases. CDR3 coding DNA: TGTGCCAGCAGCCAAAGGACAGGGGTGATGAACACTGAAGCTTTCTTT. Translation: CASSQRTGVMNTEAFF.